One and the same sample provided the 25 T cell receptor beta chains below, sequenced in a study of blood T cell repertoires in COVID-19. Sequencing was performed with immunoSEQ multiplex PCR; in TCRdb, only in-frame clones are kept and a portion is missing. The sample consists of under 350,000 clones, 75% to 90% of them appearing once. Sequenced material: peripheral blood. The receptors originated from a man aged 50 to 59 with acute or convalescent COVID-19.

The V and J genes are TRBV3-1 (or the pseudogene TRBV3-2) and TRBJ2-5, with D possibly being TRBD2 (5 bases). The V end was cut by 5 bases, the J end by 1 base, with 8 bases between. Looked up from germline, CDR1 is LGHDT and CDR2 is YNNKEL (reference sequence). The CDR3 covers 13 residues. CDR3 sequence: CASSASGQETQYF. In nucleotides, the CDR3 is TGTGCCAGCAGCGCCAGCGGCCAAGAGACCCAGTACTTC.

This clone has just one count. The CDR3 spells CSATQGEKAFF. Here the CDR3 DNA reads TGCAGTGCTACCCAGGGGGAGAAAGCTTTCTTT. The rearrangement uses TRBV20-1 and TRBJ1-1; 7 bases match TRBD1. The CDR3 totals 11 residues. Per the germline V gene, CDR1 is DFQATT and CDR2 is SNEGSKA (reference sequence). The V gene end was trimmed by 4 bases and the J gene end by 9 bases; junction bases not matched to a gene: 5.

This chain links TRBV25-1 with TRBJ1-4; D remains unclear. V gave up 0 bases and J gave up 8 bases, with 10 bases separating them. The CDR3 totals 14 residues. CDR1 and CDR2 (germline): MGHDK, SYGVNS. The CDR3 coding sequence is TGTGCCAGCAGTGAATATTCGATAAGCGAAAAACTGTTTTTT. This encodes CASSEYSISEKLFF.

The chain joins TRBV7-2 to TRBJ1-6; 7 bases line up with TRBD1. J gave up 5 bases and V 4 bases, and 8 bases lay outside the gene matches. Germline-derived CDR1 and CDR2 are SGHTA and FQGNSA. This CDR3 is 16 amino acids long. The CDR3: CASSYFRTGNNSPLHF. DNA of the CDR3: TGTGCCAGCAGCTATTTTCGGACAGGCAATAATTCACCCCTCCACTTT.

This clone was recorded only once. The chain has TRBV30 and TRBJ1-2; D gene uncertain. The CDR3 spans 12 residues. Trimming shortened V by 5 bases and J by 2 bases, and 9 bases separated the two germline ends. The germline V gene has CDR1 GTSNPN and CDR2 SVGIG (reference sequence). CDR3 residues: CAWSSGNYGYTF. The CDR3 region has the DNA TGTGCCTGGTCCTCCGGGAACTATGGCTACACCTTC. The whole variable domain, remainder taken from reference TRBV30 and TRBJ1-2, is SQTIHQWPATLVQPVGSPLSLECTVEGTSNPNLYWYRQAAGRGLQLLFYSVGIGQISSEVPQNLSASRPQDRQFILSSKKLLLSDSGFYLCAWSSGNYGYTFGSGTRLTVV.

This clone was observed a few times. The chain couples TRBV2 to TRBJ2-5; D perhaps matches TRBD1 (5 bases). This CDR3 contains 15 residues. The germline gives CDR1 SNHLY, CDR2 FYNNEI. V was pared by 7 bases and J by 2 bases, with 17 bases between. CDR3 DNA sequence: TGTGCCAGCACAGCAGGCTGGGGCGGTCAAGAGACCCAGTACTTC. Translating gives CASTAGWGGQETQYF.

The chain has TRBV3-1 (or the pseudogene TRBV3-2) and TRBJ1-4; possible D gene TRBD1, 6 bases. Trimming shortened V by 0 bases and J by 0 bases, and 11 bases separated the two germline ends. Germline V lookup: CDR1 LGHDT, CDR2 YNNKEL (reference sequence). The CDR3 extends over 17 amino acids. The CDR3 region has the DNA TGTGCCAGCAGCCAAGATAGACAGGATCCAACTAATGAAAAACTGTTTTTT. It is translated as CASSQDRQDPTNEKLFF.

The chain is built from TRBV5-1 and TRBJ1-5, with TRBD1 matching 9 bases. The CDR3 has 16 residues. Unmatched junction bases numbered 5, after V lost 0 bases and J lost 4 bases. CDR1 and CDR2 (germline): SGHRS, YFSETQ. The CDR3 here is CASSLGGGQGNQPQHF. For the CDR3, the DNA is TGCGCCAGCAGCTTGGGAGGGGGACAGGGTAATCAGCCCCAGCATTTT.

The chain's CDR3 is CASSLVGAETEAFF. CDR3 DNA: TGTGCCAGCAGCTTAGTGGGGGCGGAAACTGAAGCTTTCTTT. This sequence joins TRBV7-3 and TRBJ1-1, with D tentatively TRBD1 (6 bases). The CDR3 length is 14 residues. V was pared by 2 bases and J by 5 bases, with 12 bases between. Germline assignment: CDR1 SGHTA and CDR2 FQGTGA.

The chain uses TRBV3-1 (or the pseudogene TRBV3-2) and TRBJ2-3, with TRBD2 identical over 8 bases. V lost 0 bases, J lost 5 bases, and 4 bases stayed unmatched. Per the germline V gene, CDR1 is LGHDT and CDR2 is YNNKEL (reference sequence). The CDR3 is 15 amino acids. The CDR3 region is CASSQEGGGRDTQYF. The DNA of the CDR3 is TGTGCCAGCAGCCAAGAGGGCGGGGGGAGAGATACGCAGTATTTT.

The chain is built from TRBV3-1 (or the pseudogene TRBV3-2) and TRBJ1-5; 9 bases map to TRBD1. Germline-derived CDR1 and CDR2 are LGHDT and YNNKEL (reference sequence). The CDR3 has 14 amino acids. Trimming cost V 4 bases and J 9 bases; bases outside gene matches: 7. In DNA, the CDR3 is TGTGCCAGCAGCCTGGGACAGGGTCGTCTGCCCCAGCATTTT. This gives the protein CASSLGQGRLPQHF.

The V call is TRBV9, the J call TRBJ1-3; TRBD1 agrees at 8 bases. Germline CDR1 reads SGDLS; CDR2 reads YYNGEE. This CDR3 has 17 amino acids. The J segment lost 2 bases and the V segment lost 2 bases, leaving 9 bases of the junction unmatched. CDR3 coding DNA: TGTGCCAGCAGCGTGGCAAGCCTGGACAGGGCTGGAAACACCATATATTTT. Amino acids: CASSVASLDRAGNTIYF.

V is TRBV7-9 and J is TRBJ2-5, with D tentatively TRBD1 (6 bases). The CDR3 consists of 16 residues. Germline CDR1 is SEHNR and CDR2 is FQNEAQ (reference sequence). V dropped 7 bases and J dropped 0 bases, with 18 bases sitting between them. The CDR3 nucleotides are TGTGCCAGCAACCGTGATAGGGGGTACTACCAAGAGACCCAGTACTTC. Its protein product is CASNRDRGYYQETQYF.

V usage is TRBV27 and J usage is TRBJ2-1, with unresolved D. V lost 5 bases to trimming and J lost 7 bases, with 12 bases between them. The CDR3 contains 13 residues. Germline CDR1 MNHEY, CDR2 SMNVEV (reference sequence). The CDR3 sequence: CASSLSSLNEQFF. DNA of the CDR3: TGTGCCAGCAGTCTCTCCTCCTTAAATGAGCAGTTCTTC.

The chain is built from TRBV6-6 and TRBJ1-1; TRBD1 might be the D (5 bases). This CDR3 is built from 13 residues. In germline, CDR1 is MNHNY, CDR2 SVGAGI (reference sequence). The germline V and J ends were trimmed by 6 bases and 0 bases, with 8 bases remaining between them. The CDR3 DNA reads TGTGCCAGCAGACTACAGGTGAACACTGAAGCTTTCTTT. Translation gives CASRLQVNTEAFF.

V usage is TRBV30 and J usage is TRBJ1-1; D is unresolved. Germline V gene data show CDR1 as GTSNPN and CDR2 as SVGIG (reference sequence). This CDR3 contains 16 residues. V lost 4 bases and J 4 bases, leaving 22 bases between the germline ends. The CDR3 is CAWIGRAPRSVTEAFF. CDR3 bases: TGTGCCTGGATTGGGCGGGCCCCCAGATCGGTCACTGAAGCTTTCTTT.

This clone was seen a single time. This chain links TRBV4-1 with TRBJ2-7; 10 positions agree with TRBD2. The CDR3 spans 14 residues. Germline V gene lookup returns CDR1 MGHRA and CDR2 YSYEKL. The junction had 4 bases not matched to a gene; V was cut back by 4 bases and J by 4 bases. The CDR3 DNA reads TGCGCCAGCAGCCCGGGACTAGCGTTTTACGAGCAGTACTTC. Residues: CASSPGLAFYEQYF.

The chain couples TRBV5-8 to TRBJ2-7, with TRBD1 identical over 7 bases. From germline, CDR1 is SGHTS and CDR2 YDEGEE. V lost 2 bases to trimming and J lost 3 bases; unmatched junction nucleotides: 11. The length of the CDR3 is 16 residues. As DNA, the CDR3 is TGTGCCAGCAGCTTAGACCCACAGGGGACCTACTACGAGCAGTACTTC. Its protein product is CASSLDPQGTYYEQYF.

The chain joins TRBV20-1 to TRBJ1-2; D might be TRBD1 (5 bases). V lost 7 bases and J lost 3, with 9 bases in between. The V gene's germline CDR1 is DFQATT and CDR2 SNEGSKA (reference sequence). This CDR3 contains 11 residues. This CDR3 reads CSGGGDYGYTF. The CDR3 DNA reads TGCAGTGGGGGAGGGGACTATGGCTACACCTTC.

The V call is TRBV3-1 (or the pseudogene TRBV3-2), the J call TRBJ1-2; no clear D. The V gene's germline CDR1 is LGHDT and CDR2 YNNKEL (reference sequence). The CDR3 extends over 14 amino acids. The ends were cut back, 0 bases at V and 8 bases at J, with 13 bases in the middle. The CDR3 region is CASSQESAGKGYTF. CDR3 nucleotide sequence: TGTGCCAGCAGCCAAGAGTCGGCAGGAAAAGGCTACACCTTC.

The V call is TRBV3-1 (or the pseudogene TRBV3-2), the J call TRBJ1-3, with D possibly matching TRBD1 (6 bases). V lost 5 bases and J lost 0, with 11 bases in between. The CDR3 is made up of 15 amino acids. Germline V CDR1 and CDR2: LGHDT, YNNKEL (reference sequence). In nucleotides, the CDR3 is TGTGCCAGCAGCATAACAGGGTACTCTGGAAACACCATATATTTT. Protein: CASSITGYSGNTIYF.

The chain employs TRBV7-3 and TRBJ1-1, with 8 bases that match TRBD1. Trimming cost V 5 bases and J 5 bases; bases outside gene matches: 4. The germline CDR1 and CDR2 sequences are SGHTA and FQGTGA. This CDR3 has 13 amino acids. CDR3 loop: CASSRGTGTEAFF. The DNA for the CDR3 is TGTGCCAGCAGCCGAGGGACAGGAACTGAAGCTTTCTTT.

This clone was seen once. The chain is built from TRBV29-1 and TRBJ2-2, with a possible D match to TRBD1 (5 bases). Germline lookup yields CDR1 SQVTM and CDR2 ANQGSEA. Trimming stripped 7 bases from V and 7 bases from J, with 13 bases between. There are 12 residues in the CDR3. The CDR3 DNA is TGCAGCGCCGAGCAGGGCGACGGGGAGCTGTTTTTT. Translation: CSAEQGDGELFF.

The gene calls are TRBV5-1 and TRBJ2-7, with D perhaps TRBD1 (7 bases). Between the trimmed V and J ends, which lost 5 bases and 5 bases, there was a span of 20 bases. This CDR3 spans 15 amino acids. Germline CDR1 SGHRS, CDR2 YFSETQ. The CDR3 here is CASRGRTGDGHEQYF. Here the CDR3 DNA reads TGCGCCAGCAGGGGGAGGACAGGCGATGGCCACGAGCAGTACTTC.

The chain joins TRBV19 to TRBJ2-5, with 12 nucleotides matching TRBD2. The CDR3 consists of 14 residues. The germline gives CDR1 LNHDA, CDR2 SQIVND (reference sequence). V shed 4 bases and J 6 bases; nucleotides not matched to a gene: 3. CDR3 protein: CASSTTSGGKTQYF. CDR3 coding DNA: TGTGCCAGTAGTACGACTAGCGGGGGAAAGACCCAGTACTTC.